These T cell receptor beta chains were read from a single sample in a study of OX40 agonist ivuxolimab in advanced cancers. Clones were read by immunoSEQ multiplex PCR, and TCRdb kept only the in-frame ones, dropping some. The sample has about 78,000 clones; roughly 84% are singletons. The material sequenced was CD4+ or CD8+ T cells sorted from blood, taken in a trial of the OX40 agonist ivuxolimab. These TCRs come from an adult with an advanced solid tumor such as melanoma, head and neck, liver or kidney cancer. Each CDR3 is given with its conserved first and last residue. A D gene is named only where the DNA matches it firmly. For some rows the clone size is stated as once, few or many, or as a class when expanded; others skip it.

D	V	size	J	DNA	CDR3
.	TRBV29-1	.	TRBJ2-6	TGCAGCGTTGAAGATTCCACAGGGTGGGCCGGGGCCAACGTCCTGACTTTC	CSVEDSTGWAGANVLTF
TRBD1	TRBV5-1	.	TRBJ2-7	TGCGCCAGCAGCTTTGCGGACAGGGGCGCCTCCTACGAGCAGTACTTC	CASSFADRGASYEQYF
.	TRBV6-1	.	TRBJ2-1	TGTGCCAGCAGTGATGTCACAGCTAGCTCCTACAATGAGCAGTTCTTC	CASSDVTASSYNEQFF
.	TRBV6-5	once	TRBJ1-1	TGTGCCAGCAGCTCTAGGGGACGGGGGAACACTGAAGCTTTCTTT	CASSSRGRGNTEAFF
.	TRBV5-1	.	TRBJ1-4	TGCGCCAGCAGCCTAACAGGGAGTGGGGAAAAACTGTTTTTT	CASSLTGSGEKLFF
.	TRBV6-5	.	TRBJ1-6	TGTGCCAGCACCCGACAGTTTTCCCTTAATTCACCCCTCCACTTT	CASTRQFSLNSPLHF
TRBD2	TRBV19	.	TRBJ2-5	TGTGCCAGTAAACCAGAGGGGAGGGGTGGGGAGACCCAGTACTTC	CASKPEGRGGETQYF
TRBD1	TRBV7-9	.	TRBJ2-7	TGTGCCAGCACCCCGGACAGGGATCAAGGCGAGCAGTACTTC	CASTPDRDQGEQYF
TRBD2	TRBV19	.	TRBJ2-5	TGTGCCAGTAGTACCCGGACTAGCGGGAGACGGCAAAGCGACCAGTACTTC	CASSTRTSGRRQSDQYF
.	TRBV5-1	.	TRBJ2-7	TGCGCCAGCAGCTTGTACCCCCGGGGCCCGGATAACTACGAGCAGTACTTC	CASSLYPRGPDNYEQYF
TRBD2	TRBV4-3	.	TRBJ2-1	TGCGCCAGCAGCCGTGGACTAGCGGGAGGGAAATCCTACAATGAGCAGTTCTTC	CASSRGLAGGKSYNEQFF
TRBD1	TRBV5-1	.	TRBJ1-1	TGCGCCAGCAGCTTAGCGGGCGGGACAGGGTTTAAGGGAACTGAAGCTTTCTTT	CASSLAGGTGFKGTEAFF
.	TRBV19	once	TRBJ2-1	TGTGCCAGTAGTATTACTCGGGACTACAATGAGCAGTTCTTC	CASSITRDYNEQFF
.	TRBV29-1	.	TRBJ2-1	TGCAGCGTTGAAAGGACACATTACAATGAGCAGTTCTTC	CSVERTHYNEQFF
TRBD1	TRBV28	.	TRBJ1-5	TGTGCCAGCCGGGACAGCTTTAATCAGCCCCAGCATTTT	CASRDSFNQPQHF
TRBD1	TRBV10-1	.	TRBJ1-2	TGCGCCAGCAGTCCCGGGACAGCTAACTATGGCTACACCTTC	CASSPGTANYGYTF
.	TRBV11-3	.	TRBJ1-4	TGTGCCAGCAGCTTCGGCAGGGCCGGTGAAAAACTGTTTTTT	CASSFGRAGEKLFF
TRBD1	TRBV28	.	TRBJ1-1	TGTGCCAGCAGTCGAAGGGGCGGGGAGGGGGCTGGCGCTTTCTTT	CASSRRGGEGAGAFF
.	TRBV27	.	TRBJ2-7	TGTGCCAGCAGTTTTTGGAAAAACTCCTACGAGCAGTACTTC	CASSFWKNSYEQYF
.	TRBV4-2	.	TRBJ2-2	TGTGCCAGCAGCCAAGCCCGGGCCAACGCGAACACCGGGGAGCTGTTTTTT	CASSQARANANTGELFF
TRBD1	TRBV11-3	.	TRBJ1-2	TGTGCCAGCAGCCCACTAGGGACAGGGAGCCGTTATGGCTACACCTTC	CASSPLGTGSRYGYTF
.	TRBV9	few	TRBJ1-4	TGTGCCAGCAGCCTTACCGCGCTCGATGAAAAACTGTTTTTT	CASSLTALDEKLFF
TRBD2	TRBV4-1	few	TRBJ2-1	TGCGCCAGCAGCCAGGTAGACATGGGACTAGCACTCGGCAATGAGCAGTTCTTC	CASSQVDMGLALGNEQFF
.	TRBV27	.	TRBJ2-5	TGTGCCAGCAGTTTAGCTTCCGGGTTGAAGACCCAGTACTTC	CASSLASGLKTQYF
.	TRBV10-1	.	TRBJ2-1	TGCGCCAGCAGTGACCACCCGTCGGGTGAGCAGTTCTTC	CASSDHPSGEQFF
.	TRBV5-5	few	TRBJ2-1	TGTGCCAGCAGCTCGACAACGCTGACGTACAATGAGCAGTTCTTC	CASSSTTLTYNEQFF
TRBD2	TRBV7-9	.	TRBJ2-1	TGTGCCAGCAACGGTGGACTAGCCAATGAGCAGTTCTTC	CASNGGLANEQFF
TRBD2	TRBV7-9	.	TRBJ2-7	TGTGCCAGCAGCTTAGTCGGGCCGGCTAGCGGACGGAACTACGAGCAGTACTTC	CASSLVGPASGRNYEQYF
TRBD2	TRBV6-1	.	TRBJ2-1	TGTGCCAGCAGTGACCGACCAGGGACTAGCGGATACAATGAGCAGTTCTTC	CASSDRPGTSGYNEQFF
TRBD1	TRBV4-1	.	TRBJ2-2	TGCGCCAGCAGCCAAGATGGGGACAGGGGGCGGGCCGGGGAGCTGTTTTTT	CASSQDGDRGRAGELFF
.	TRBV2	few	TRBJ1-5	TGTGCCAGCAGTGAAGCGCTTCCCAGTAGCCACAATCAGCCCCAGCATTTT	CASSEALPSSHNQPQHF
TRBD2	TRBV28	.	TRBJ2-1	TGTGCCAGCAGCAGTCTCCCGGGACTAGCGGGAGACAATGAGCAGTTCTTC	CASSSLPGLAGDNEQFF
.	TRBV29-1	.	TRBJ1-2	TGCAGCGGTGAGGAGGGGGGGGGCTACACCTTC	CSGEEGGGYTF
TRBD2	TRBV7-2	.	TRBJ2-1	TGTGCCAGCAGCTTAGGCGGGACTAGCGTCCACAATGAGCAGTTCTTC	CASSLGGTSVHNEQFF
.	TRBV6-1	.	TRBJ1-1	TGTGCCAGCAGGCAAACGGGAGTCACTGAAGCTTTCTTT	CASRQTGVTEAFF
TRBD1	TRBV27	.	TRBJ2-5	TGTGCCAGCAACCGAGCGGCAGGGGGCCAAGAGACCCAGTACTTC	CASNRAAGGQETQYF
TRBD2	TRBV6-1	.	TRBJ2-7	TGTGCCAGCATACTTATAGCGGGGCTCTCACAGGAGCAGTACTTC	CASILIAGLSQEQYF
TRBD2	TRBV4-3	.	TRBJ2-5	TGCGCCAGCAGCCAAGATTATTTGGGCGGGAGGGCAGAGACCCAGTACTTC	CASSQDYLGGRAETQYF
TRBD1	TRBV6-5	once	TRBJ1-3	TGTGCCAGCAGTAATCCGGACAGGGGAGGAAACACCATATATTTT	CASSNPDRGGNTIYF
TRBD1	TRBV28	.	TRBJ1-3	TGTGCCAGCAGTTTACCAGGGGGCTCTGGAAACACCATATATTTT	CASSLPGGSGNTIYF
TRBD1	TRBV5-1	.	TRBJ1-2	TGCGCCAGCAGCTTTGACAGGGGGCGAGGCTACACCTTC	CASSFDRGRGYTF
TRBD2	TRBV27	.	TRBJ2-1	TGTGCCAGTTCGAGACTAGCGGGAGTAGGGCCCTACAATGAGCAGTTCTTC	CASSRLAGVGPYNEQFF
TRBD2	TRBV2	.	TRBJ2-1	TGTGCCAGCACCCCGGAACTAGCGGTCTACAATGAGCAGTTCTTC	CASTPELAVYNEQFF
.	TRBV28	.	TRBJ2-3	TGTGCCAGCCACCTGGGGGATACGCAGTATTTT	CASHLGDTQYF
TRBD1	TRBV11-3	once	TRBJ2-3	TGTGCCAGCAGCCGGACAGGGGCACTCACAGATACGCAGTATTTT	CASSRTGALTDTQYF
.	TRBV4-3	few	TRBJ2-5	TGCGCCAGCAGCCAAGGCGGATCGGGGACCCAGTACTTC	CASSQGGSGTQYF
TRBD1	TRBV7-8	.	TRBJ1-2	TGTGCCAGCAGCTTAGGGGGACAGGGAGGGTATGGCTACACCTTC	CASSLGGQGGYGYTF
TRBD2	TRBV29-1	.	TRBJ2-3	TGCAGCGTCTCGCGGGAGCGGAGGGCAGATACGCAGTATTTT	CSVSRERRADTQYF
TRBD2	TRBV11-2	.	TRBJ2-7	TGTGCCAGCAGCTTAGGGGGCGGGGGTCGATACGAGCAGTACTTC	CASSLGGGGRYEQYF
TRBD1	TRBV4-2	.	TRBJ2-1	TGTGCCAGCAGCCAAGATTTTAGGCAGGGGGCTCGGGAGCAGTTCTTC	CASSQDFRQGAREQFF
TRBD1	TRBV5-1	.	TRBJ2-7	TGCGCCAGCAGCTTGCGGACAGGGGGCGCGGGGGAGCAGTACTTC	CASSLRTGGAGEQYF
TRBD2	TRBV12-5	.	TRBJ2-5	TGTGCTAGTGGTTTGGTACTGGCTAGCGGTGCTGAGACCCAGTACTTC	CASGLVLASGAETQYF
.	TRBV21-1	.	TRBJ2-1	TGTGCCAGCAGCAAAAATTGGCCCTACAATGAGCAGTTCTTC	CASSKNWPYNEQFF
.	TRBV6-1	.	TRBJ1-1	TGTGCCAGCACCGAGGGCATGAACACTGAAGCTTTCTTT	CASTEGMNTEAFF
TRBD1	TRBV28	.	TRBJ2-6	TGTGCCAGCAGCAGGGACAGCTCTGGGGCCAACGTCCTGACTTTC	CASSRDSSGANVLTF
.	TRBV7-3	.	TRBJ2-1	TGTGCCAGCAGCCCCGCTAGCGCTTACAATGAGCAGTTCTTC	CASSPASAYNEQFF
.	TRBV9	.	TRBJ2-2	TGTGCCAGCAGCGTAGTGTGGGGGGAGCTGTTTTTT	CASSVVWGELFF
TRBD1	TRBV5-1	once	TRBJ2-1	TGCGCCAGCAGCTTGAACCCACAGGGGGGTTACAATGAGCAGTTCTTC	CASSLNPQGGYNEQFF
.	TRBV15	.	TRBJ2-7	TGTGCCACCAGCAGAGATGATGTGGGCAGCTACGAGCAGTACTTC	CATSRDDVGSYEQYF
TRBD2	TRBV29-1	.	TRBJ2-7	TGCAGCGTTCTTGAGTCGACTAGCGGGAGTGGCGAGCAGTACTTC	CSVLESTSGSGEQYF